Sequencing of this TCR beta chain was carried out in a study of shared clonotypes between healthy human individuals. General study results and limits: Researchers sampled only blood; tissue repertoires likely differ. Even with large depth, rarefaction showed that sorted-subset sequencing was incomplete.

From CD4+ cells came CD45RA+ naive and CD45RA-negative memory subsets. Replicate PCRs run on sorted subsets employed around 200 ng DNA, roughly 30,000 T cell genomes. Profiled with immunoSEQ multiplex PCR; TCRdb holds only in-frame clones, not every one. The sample comprises 500,000 or so clones, approximately 95% of which are singletons, and 0.055% to 0.075% rests with the top ten. This CDR3 is built from 15 residues. Germline V gene sequence: CDR1 MDHEN, CDR2 SYDVKM. Trimming shortened V by 3 bases and J by 4 bases, and 10 bases separated the two germline ends. As regards this clone: Antigen: not known. The sample carries other DNA sequences with the same CDR3.

The sequencing sample was made of naive CD4+ T cells sorted from blood. The subset denotes: CD45RA+ positively selected. The chain couples TRBV28 to TRBJ2-6; TRBD2 is a possible D gene (6 bases). This clonotype was sampled from a woman aged 30 to 39 in good health. The CDR3 DNA is TGTGCCAGCAGTTTGCGGGGCTCAGGGGCCAACGTCCTGACTTTC. The encoded protein is CASSLRGSGANVLTF.